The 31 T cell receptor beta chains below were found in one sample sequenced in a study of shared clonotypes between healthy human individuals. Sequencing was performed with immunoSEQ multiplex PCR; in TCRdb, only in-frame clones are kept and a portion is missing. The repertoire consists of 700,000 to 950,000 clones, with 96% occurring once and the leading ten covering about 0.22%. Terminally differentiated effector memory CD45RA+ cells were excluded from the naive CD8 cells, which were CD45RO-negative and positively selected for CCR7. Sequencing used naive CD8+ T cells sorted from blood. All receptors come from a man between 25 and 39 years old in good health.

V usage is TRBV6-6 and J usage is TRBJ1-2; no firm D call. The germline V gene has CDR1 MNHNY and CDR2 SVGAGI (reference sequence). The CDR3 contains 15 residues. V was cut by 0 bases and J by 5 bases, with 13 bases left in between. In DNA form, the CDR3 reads TGTGCCAGCAGTTACTCACCAAACGAGGGATATGGCTACACCTTC. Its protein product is CASSYSPNEGYGYTF.

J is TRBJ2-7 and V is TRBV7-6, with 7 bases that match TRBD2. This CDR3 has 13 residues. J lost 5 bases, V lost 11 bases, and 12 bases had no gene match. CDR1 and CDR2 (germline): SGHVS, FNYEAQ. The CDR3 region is CASGLGLGDEQYF. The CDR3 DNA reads TGTGCCTCAGGACTAGGGTTGGGGGACGAGCAGTACTTC.

The DNA of the CDR3 is TGTGCCAGCAGTGAGGGGCAGAACGAAAAATATAACTATGGCTACACCTTC. This translates into CASSEGQNEKYNYGYTF. The rearrangement links TRBV6-1 to TRBJ1-2; D might be TRBD1 (5 bases). The V gene lost 3 bases and the J gene lost 1 base, with 18 bases spanning the gap. The CDR3 length is 17 residues. CDR1 is MNHNS, CDR2 SASEGT, per germline.

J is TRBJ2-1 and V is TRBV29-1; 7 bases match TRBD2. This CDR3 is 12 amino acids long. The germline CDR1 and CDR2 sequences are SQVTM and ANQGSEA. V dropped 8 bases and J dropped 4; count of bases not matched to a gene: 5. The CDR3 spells CSHHGGYNEQFF. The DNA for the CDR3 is TGCAGCCACCACGGGGGGTACAATGAGCAGTTCTTC.

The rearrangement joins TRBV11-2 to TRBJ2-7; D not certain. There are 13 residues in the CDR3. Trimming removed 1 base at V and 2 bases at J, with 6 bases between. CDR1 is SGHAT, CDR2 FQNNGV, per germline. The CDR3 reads CASSLARPYEQYF. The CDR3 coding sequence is TGTGCCAGCAGCTTAGCTCGACCCTACGAGCAGTACTTC.

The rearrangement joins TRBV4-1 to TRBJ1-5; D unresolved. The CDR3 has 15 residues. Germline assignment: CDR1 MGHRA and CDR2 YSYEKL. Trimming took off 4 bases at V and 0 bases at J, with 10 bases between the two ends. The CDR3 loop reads CASSPSLYSNQPQHF. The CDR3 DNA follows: TGCGCCAGCAGCCCGAGTTTGTATAGCAATCAGCCCCAGCATTTT.

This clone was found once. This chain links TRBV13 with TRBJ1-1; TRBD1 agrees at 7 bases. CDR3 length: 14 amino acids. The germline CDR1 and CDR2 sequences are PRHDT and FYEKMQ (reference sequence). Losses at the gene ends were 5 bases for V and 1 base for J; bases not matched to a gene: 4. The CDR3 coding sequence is TGTGCCAGCAGCCCGGGGACAGCGAACACTGAAGCTTTCTTT. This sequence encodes CASSPGTANTEAFF.

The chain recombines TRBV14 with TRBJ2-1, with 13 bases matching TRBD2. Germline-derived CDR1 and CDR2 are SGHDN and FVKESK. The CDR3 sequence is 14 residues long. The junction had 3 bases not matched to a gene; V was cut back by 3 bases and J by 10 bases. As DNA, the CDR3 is TGTGCCAGCAGCCACCGGACTAGCGGGAGAGAGCAGTTCTTC. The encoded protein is CASSHRTSGREQFF.

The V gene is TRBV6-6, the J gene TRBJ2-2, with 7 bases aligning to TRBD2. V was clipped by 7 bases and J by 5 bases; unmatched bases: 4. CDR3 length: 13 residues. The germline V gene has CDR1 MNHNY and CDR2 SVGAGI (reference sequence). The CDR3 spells CASKTSETGELFF. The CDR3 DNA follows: TGTGCCAGCAAAACTAGCGAGACCGGGGAGCTGTTTTTT.

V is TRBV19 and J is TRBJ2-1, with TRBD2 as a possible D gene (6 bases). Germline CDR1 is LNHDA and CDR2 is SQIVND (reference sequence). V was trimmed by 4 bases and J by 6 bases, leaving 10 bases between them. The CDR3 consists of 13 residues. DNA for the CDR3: TGTGCCAGTAGTAGCGGGATGGTCAATGAGCAGTTCTTC. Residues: CASSSGMVNEQFF. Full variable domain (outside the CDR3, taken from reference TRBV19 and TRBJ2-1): DGGITQSPKYLFRKEGQNVTLSCEQNLNHDAMYWYRQDPGQGLRLIYYSQIVNDFQKGDIAEGYSVSREKKESFPLTVTSAQKNPTAFYLCASSSGMVNEQFFGPGTRLTVL.

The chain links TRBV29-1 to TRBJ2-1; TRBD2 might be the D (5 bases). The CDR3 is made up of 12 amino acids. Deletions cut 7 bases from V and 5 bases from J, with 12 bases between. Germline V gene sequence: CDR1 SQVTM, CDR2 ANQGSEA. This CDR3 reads CSGARDNNEQFF. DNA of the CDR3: TGCAGCGGGGCCCGGGATAACAATGAGCAGTTCTTC.

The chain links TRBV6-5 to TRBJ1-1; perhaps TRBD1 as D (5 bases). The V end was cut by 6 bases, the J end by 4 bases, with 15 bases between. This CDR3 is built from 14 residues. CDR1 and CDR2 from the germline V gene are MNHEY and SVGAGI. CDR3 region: CASSNAYGGTEAFF. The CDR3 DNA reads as TGTGCCAGCAGCAATGCCTACGGGGGCACTGAAGCTTTCTTT.

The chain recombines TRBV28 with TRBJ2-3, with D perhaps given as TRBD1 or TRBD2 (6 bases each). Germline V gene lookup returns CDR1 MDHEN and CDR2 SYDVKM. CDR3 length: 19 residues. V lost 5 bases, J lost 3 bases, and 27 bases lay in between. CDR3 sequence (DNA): TGTGCCAGCAGTACCACTTTTTTCGGGACTGCAGGGGAAACAGATACGCAGTATTTT. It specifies CASSTTFFGTAGETDTQYF.

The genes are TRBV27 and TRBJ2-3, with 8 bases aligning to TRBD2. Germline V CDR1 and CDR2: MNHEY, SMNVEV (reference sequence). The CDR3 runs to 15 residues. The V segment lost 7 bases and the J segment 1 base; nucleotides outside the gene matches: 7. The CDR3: CASKQGLVGTDTQYF. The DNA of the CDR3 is TGTGCCAGCAAACAGGGACTAGTGGGCACAGATACGCAGTATTTT.

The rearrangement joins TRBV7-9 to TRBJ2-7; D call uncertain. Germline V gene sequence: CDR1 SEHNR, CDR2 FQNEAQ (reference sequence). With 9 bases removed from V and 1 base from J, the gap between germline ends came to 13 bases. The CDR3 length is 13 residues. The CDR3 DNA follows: TGTGCCAGGCGTACAAGGCGGTCCTACGAGCAGTACTTC. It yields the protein CARRTRRSYEQYF.

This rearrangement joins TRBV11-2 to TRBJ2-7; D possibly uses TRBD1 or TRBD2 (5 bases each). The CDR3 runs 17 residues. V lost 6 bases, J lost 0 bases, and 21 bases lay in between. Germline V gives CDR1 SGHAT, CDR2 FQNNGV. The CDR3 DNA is TGTGCCAGCAGGGTTGGGCGACGGGGCGAGGACTCCTACGAGCAGTACTTC. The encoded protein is CASRVGRRGEDSYEQYF.

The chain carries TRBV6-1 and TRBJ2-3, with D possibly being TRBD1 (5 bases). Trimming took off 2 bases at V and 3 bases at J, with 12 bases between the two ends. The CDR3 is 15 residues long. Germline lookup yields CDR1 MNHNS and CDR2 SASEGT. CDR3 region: CASSEMDIETDTQYF. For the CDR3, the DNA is TGTGCCAGCAGTGAAATGGACATCGAAACAGATACGCAGTATTTT.

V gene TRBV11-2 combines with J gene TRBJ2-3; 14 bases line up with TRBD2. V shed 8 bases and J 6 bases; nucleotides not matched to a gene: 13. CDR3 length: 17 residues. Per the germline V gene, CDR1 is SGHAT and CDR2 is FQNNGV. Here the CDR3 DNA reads TGTGCCAGCGGAACCGGGACTAGCGGGAGAGGGCTGGATACGCAGTATTTT. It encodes CASGTGTSGRGLDTQYF.

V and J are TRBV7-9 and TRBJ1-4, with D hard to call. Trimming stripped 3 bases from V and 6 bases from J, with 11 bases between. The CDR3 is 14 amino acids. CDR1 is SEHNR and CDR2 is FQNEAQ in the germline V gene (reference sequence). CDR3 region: CASSFDQADEKLFF. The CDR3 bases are TGTGCCAGCAGCTTTGACCAGGCAGATGAAAAACTGTTTTTT.

The CDR3 bases are TGTGCCAGCAGTGACGGCACCTACGAGCAGTACTTC. This translates into CASSDGTYEQYF. The chain joins TRBV6-6 to TRBJ2-7; D unclear. The germline V gene has CDR1 MNHNY and CDR2 SVGAGI (reference sequence). The CDR3 covers 12 residues. Between the trimmed V and J ends, which lost 5 bases and 2 bases, there was a span of 7 bases.

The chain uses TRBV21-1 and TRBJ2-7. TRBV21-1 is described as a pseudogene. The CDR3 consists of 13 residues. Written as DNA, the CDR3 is TGTGCCAGCAGCTCCCCTCCTATCAGCGAGCAGTACTTC. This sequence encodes CASSSPPISEQYF.

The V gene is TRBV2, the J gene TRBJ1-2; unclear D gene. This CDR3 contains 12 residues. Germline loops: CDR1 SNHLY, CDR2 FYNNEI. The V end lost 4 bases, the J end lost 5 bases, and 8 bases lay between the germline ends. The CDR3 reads CASSAGQYGYTF. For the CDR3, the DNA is TGTGCCAGCAGTGCAGGCCAGTATGGCTACACCTTC.

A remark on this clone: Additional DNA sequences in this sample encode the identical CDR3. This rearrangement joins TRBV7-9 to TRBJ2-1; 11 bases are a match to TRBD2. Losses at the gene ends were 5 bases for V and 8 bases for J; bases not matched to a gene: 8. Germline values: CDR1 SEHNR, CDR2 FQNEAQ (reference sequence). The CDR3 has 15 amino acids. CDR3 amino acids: CASSATSGSSDEQFF. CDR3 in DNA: TGTGCCAGCAGCGCTACTAGCGGGAGTTCCGATGAGCAGTTCTTC.

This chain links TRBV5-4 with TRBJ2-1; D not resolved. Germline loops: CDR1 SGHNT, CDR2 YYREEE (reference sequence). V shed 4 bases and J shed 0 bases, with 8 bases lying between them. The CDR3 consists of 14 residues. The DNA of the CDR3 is TGTGCCAGCAGCCCGGAAGGCTCCTACAATGAGCAGTTCTTC. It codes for CASSPEGSYNEQFF.

Here the CDR3 reads CASSLALAGGRPDTQYF. CDR3 nucleotide sequence: TGTGCCAGCAGCTTAGCACTAGCGGGAGGGAGGCCAGATACGCAGTATTTT. V usage is TRBV7-6 and J usage is TRBJ2-3; TRBD2 aligns across 13 bases. Losses at the gene ends were 0 bases for V and 4 bases for J; bases not matched to a gene: 4. Germline lookup yields CDR1 SGHVS and CDR2 FNYEAQ. CDR3 size: 17 residues.

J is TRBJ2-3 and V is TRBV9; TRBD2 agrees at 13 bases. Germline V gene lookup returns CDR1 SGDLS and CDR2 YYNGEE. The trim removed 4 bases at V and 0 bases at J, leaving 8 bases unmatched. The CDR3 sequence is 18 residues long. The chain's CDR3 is CASSSGLAGALSTDTQYF. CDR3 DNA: TGTGCCAGCAGCTCAGGACTAGCGGGAGCTCTTAGCACAGATACGCAGTATTTT.

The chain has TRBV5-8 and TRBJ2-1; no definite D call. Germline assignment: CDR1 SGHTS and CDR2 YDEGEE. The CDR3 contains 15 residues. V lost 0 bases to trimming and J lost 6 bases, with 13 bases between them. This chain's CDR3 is CASSLVLGYANEQFF. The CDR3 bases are TGTGCCAGCAGCTTGGTACTCGGGTATGCCAATGAGCAGTTCTTC.

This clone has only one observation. CDR3 loop: CASSFNPYEQYF. CDR3 nucleotides: TGTGCCAGCAGCTTCAATCCCTACGAGCAGTACTTC. The genes are TRBV5-8 and TRBJ2-7, with D unresolved. Trimming took 2 bases from V and 2 from J, leaving 5 bases between them. Germline V gene lookup returns CDR1 SGHTS and CDR2 YDEGEE. This CDR3 region has 12 residues.

The CDR3 DNA reads TGCGCCAGCAGCCAGGGGACAGAAAGCTCCTACGAGCAGTACTTC. Translation: CASSQGTESSYEQYF. J is TRBJ2-7 and V is TRBV4-3; 7 positions agree with TRBD1. The germline V gene has CDR1 LGHNA and CDR2 YSLEER. V was pared by 3 bases and J by 0 bases, with 5 bases of the junction left unmatched. There are 15 residues in the CDR3.

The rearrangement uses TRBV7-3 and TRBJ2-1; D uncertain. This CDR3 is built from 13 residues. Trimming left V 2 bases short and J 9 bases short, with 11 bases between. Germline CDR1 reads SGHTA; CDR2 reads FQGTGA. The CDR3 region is CASSLDLGSEQFF. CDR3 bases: TGTGCCAGCAGCTTAGATTTAGGGTCTGAGCAGTTCTTC.

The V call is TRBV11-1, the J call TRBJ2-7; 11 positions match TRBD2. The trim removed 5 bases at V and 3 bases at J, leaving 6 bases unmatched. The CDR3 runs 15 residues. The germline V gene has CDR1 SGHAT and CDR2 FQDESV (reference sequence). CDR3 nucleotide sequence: TGTGCCAGCAGCCCAGTAGCGGGAGGGGGCTACGAGCAGTACTTC. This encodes CASSPVAGGGYEQYF.